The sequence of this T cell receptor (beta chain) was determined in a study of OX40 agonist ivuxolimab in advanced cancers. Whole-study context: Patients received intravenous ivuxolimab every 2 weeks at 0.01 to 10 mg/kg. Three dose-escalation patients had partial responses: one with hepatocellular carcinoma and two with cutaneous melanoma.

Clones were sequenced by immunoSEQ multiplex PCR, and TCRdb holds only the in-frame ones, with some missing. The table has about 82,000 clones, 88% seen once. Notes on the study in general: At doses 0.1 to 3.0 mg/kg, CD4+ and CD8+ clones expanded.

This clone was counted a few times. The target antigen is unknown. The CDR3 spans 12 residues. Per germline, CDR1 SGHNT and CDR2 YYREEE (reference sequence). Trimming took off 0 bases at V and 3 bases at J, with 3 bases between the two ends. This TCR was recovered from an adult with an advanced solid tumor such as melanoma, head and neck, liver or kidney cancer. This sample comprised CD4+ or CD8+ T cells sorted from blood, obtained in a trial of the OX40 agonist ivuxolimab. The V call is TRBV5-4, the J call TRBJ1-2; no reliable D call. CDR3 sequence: CASSLADYGYTF. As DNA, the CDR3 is TGTGCCAGCAGCTTGGCAGACTATGGCTACACCTTC.